This note documents a single T cell receptor beta chain sequence. The data belong to a study of chemoradiotherapy in HPV16-positive cancers. Study context: Candidate HPV-specific T-cell clones and common TCR motifs came from functional assays in a couple of HPV16-positive patients.

There are 14 residues in the CDR3. The trim removed 8 bases at V and 6 bases at J, leaving 10 bases unmatched. Germline V CDR1 and CDR2: MNHEY, SVGAGI. Clones were sequenced by immunoSEQ multiplex PCR, and TCRdb holds only the in-frame ones, with some missing. The data contain over 7,000 clones, roughly 91% of them singletons. This sample was taken from a patient who underwent chemoradiotherapy. This TCR was sampled from a human donor with HPV-associated anogenital cancer. The chain links TRBV6-5 to TRBJ1-2; TRBD1 matches 9 bases. This chain's CDR3 is CASGRRQGVHGYTF. In DNA, the CDR3 is TGTGCCAGCGGGAGAAGACAGGGGGTCCATGGCTACACCTTC.